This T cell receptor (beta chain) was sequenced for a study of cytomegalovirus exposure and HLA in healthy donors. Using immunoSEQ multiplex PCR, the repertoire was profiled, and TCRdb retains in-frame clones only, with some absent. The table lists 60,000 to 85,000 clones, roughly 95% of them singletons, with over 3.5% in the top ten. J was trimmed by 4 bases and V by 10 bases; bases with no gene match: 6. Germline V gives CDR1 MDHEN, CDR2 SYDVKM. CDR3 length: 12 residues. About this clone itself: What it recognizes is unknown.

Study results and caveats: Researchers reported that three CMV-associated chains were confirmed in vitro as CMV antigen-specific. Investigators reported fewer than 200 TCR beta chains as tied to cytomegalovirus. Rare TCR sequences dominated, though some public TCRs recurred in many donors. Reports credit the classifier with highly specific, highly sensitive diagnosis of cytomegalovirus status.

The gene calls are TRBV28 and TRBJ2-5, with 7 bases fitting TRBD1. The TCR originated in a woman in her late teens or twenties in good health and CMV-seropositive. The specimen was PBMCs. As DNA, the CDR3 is TGTGCCACACAACAGGGGACAGAGACCCAGTACTTC. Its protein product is CATQQGTETQYF.